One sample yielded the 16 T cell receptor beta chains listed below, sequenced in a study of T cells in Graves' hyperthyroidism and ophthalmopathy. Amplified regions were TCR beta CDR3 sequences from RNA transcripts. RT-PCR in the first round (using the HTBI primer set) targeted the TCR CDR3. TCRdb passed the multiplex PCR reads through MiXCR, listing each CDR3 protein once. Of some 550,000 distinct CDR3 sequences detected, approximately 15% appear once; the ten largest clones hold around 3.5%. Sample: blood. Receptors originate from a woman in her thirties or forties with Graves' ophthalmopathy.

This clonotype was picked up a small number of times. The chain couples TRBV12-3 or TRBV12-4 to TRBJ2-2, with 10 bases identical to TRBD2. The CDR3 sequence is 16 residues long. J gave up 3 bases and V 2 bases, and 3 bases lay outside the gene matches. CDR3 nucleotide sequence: TGTGCCAGCAGTTTAATAGCGGGGGGCGACACCGGGGAGCTGTTTTTT. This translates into CASSLIAGGDTGELFF.

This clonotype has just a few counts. The CDR3 DNA follows: TGTGCCAGCAGCTTGGCTCTGCGGGGTACGGGGGCCTACGAGCAGTACTTC. This sequence encodes CASSLALRGTGAYEQYF. This chain links TRBV5-8 with TRBJ2-7, with TRBD2 as a possible D gene (6 bases). The length of the CDR3 is 17 residues. Germline values: CDR1 SGHTS, CDR2 YDEGEE. With 0 bases removed from V and 2 bases from J, the gap between germline ends came to 18 bases.

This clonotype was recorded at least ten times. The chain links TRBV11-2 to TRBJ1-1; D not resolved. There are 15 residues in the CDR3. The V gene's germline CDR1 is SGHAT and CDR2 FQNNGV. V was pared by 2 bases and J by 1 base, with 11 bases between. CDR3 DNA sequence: TGTGCCAGCAGCTTAACGGGCAGTAAGAACACTGAAGCTTTCTTT. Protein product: CASSLTGSKNTEAFF.

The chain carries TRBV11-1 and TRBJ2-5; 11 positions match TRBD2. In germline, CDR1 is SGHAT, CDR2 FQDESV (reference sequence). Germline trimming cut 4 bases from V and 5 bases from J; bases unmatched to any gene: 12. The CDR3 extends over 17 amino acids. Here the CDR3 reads CASSSEIAGGPGETQYF. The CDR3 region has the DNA TGTGCCAGCAGCTCTGAAATAGCGGGAGGGCCAGGCGAGACCCAGTACTTC.

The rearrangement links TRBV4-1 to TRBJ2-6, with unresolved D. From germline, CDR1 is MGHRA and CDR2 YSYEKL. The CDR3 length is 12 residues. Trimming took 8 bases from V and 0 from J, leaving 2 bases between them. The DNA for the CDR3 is TGCGCCAGCGTCTCTGGGGCCAACGTCCTGACTTTC. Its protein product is CASVSGANVLTF.

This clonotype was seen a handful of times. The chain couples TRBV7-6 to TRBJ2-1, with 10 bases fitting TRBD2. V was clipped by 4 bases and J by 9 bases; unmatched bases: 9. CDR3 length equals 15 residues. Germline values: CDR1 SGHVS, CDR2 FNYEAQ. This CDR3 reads CASSYSGLATSEQFF. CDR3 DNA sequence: TGTGCCAGCAGCTATTCGGGACTAGCGACTTCTGAGCAGTTCTTC.

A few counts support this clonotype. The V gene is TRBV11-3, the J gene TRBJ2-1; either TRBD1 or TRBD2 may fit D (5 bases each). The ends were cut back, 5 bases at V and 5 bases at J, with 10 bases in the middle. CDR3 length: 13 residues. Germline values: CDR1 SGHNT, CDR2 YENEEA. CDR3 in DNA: TGTGCCAGCAGCCCCCGGGGCCACAATGAGCAGTTCTTC. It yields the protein CASSPRGHNEQFF. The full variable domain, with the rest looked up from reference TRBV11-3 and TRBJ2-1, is EAGVVQSPRYKIIEKKQPVAFWCNPISGHNTLYWYLQNLGQGPELLIRYENEEAVDDSQLPKDRFSAERLKGVDSTLKIQPAELGDSAVYLCASSPRGHNEQFFGPGTRLTVL.

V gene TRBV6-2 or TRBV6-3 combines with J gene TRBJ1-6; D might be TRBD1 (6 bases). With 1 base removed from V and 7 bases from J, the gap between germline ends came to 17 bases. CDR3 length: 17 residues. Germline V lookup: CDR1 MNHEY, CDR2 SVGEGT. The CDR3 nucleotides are TGTGCCAGCAGTTACTTCTCCAGGGGTGTTTTGAATTCACCCCTCCACTTT. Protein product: CASSYFSRGVLNSPLHF.

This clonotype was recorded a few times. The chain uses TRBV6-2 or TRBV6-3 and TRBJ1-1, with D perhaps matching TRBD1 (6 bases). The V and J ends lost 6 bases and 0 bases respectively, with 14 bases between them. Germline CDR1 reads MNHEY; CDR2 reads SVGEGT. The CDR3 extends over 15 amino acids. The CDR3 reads CASRTGRAMNTEAFF. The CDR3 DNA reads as TGTGCCAGCAGGACAGGCAGGGCTATGAACACTGAAGCTTTCTTT.

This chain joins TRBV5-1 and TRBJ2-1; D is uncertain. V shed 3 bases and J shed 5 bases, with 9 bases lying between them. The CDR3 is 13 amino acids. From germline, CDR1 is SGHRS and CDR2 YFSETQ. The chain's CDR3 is CASSSLTDNEQFF. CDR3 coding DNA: TGCGCCAGCAGCTCTCTTACGGACAATGAGCAGTTCTTC.

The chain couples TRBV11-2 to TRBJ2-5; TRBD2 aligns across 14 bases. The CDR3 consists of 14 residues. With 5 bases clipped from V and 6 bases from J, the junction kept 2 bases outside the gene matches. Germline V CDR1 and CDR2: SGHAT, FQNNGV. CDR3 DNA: TGTGCCAGCAGCGGGACTAGCGGGAGACAGACCCAGTACTTC. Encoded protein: CASSGTSGRQTQYF.

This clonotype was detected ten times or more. The CDR3 reads CAWSVFLGSGNTIYF. CDR3 nucleotide sequence: TGTGCCTGGAGTGTATTCCTGGGCTCTGGAAACACCATATATTTT. V usage is TRBV30 and J usage is TRBJ1-3; D remains unclear. CDR3 size: 15 residues. V lost 0 bases to trimming and J lost 0 bases, with 9 bases between them. CDR1 GTSNPN and CDR2 SVGIG come from the germline V gene (reference sequence).

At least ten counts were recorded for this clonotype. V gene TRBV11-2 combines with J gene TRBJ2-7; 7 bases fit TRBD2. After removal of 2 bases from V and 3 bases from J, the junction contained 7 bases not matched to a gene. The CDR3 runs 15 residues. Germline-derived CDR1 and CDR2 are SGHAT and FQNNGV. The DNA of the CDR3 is TGTGCCAGCAGCTTACCAGCGGGAATTGACTACGAGCAGTACTTC. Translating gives CASSLPAGIDYEQYF.

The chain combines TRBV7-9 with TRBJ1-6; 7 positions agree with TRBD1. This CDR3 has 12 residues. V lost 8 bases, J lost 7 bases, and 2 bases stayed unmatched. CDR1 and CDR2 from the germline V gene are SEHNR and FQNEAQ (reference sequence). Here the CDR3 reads CASGQENSPLHF. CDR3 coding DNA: TGTGCCAGCGGACAGGAAAATTCACCCCTCCACTTT.

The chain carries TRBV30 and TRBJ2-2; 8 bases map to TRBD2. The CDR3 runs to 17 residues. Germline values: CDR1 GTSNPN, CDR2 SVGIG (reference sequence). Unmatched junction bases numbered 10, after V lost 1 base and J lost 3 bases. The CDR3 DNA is TGTGCCTGGAGTGAAGGTTTACTAGCGGATCACACCGGGGAGCTGTTTTTT. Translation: CAWSEGLLADHTGELFF.

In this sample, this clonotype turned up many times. This chain's CDR3 is CASSYSTGVSPLHF. CDR3 bases: TGTGCCAGCAGTTACTCGACAGGGGTATCACCCCTCCACTTT. V gene TRBV6-5 combines with J gene TRBJ1-6; TRBD1 matches 8 bases. The CDR3 is 14 amino acids. The germline V gene encodes CDR1 MNHEY and CDR2 SVGAGI. With 0 bases clipped from V and 10 bases from J, the junction kept 2 bases outside the gene matches.